The 30 T cell receptor beta chains given below trace back to one sample, sequenced in a study of vaccination effects on CD4 cells after COVID-19. These receptors have no known antigen. Sequencing was preceded by expansion of antigen-specific CD4+ T cells with viral peptide pools in the ViraFEST assay. Following 10 days of culture, CD4+ T cells were isolated. PCR showed that the person got SARS-CoV-2 infection at some point between March and December 2020. TCRdb's copy holds only in-frame clones and misses some; the assay was immunoSEQ multiplex PCR. This sample has around 49,000 clones, with approximately 70% found just once. This material consisted of CD4+ T cells from PBMCs cultured with a peptide pool, taken before COVID-19 vaccination. Every receptor here comes from a human donor who had a prior SARS-CoV-2 infection.

This clone showed up just a few times. The CDR3 DNA sequence: TGTGCCAGCAGTTTATCAATCTCGGGAGCTAGCACAGATACGCAGTATTTT. It codes for CASSLSISGASTDTQYF. The genes are TRBV27 and TRBJ2-3; perhaps TRBD2 as D (6 bases). Germline CDR1 is MNHEY and CDR2 is SMNVEV (reference sequence). Trimming removed 0 bases from V and 0 bases from J, with 13 bases in between. CDR3 length: 17 amino acids.

The chain carries TRBV27 and TRBJ1-6; TRBD1 agrees at 7 bases. Per the germline V gene, CDR1 is MNHEY and CDR2 is SMNVEV (reference sequence). The CDR3 covers 15 residues. Losses at the gene ends were 5 bases for V and 7 bases for J; bases not matched to a gene: 8. This CDR3 reads CASSIRGQRNSPLHF. The CDR3 DNA is TGTGCCAGCAGTATTCGGGGACAGCGGAATTCACCCCTCCACTTT.

This sequence joins TRBV9 and TRBJ2-5; D gene unclear. V lost 0 bases to trimming and J lost 7 bases, with 10 bases between them. Germline values: CDR1 SGDLS, CDR2 YYNGEE. This CDR3 spans 13 amino acids. CDR3: CASSVASMGTQYF. The CDR3 DNA follows: TGTGCCAGCAGCGTAGCCAGTATGGGGACCCAGTACTTC.

The gene calls are TRBV5-6 and TRBJ2-7, with a tentative D call TRBD2 (5 bases). In germline, CDR1 is SGHDT, CDR2 YYEEEE. The CDR3 covers 16 residues. The V and J ends lost 4 bases and 1 base respectively, with 18 bases between them. The CDR3, as DNA: TGTGCCAGCAGCACCTCCGAGCGGAGTACTTCCTACGAGCAGTACTTC. This sequence encodes CASSTSERSTSYEQYF.

The rearrangement uses TRBV6-1 and TRBJ2-1; D is ambiguous. With 2 bases removed from V and 0 bases from J, the gap between germline ends came to 5 bases. Germline CDR1 and CDR2: MNHNS and SASEGT. The CDR3 contains 14 residues. Written as DNA, the CDR3 is TGTGCCAGCAGTGAAATGGGCTCCTACAATGAGCAGTTCTTC. Amino acid sequence: CASSEMGSYNEQFF.

The gene calls are TRBV11-2 and TRBJ2-7; D gene unclear. CDR3 length: 13 residues. CDR1 SGHAT and CDR2 FQNNGV come from the germline V gene. Trimming left V 1 base short and J 3 bases short, with 7 bases between. The CDR3 is CASSLVLSYEQYF. The DNA of the CDR3 is TGTGCCAGCAGCTTAGTGCTCAGCTACGAGCAGTACTTC.

J is TRBJ2-5 and V is TRBV10-3; 16 nucleotides align to TRBD2. Trimming removed 6 bases from V and 4 bases from J; junction bases left unmatched: 5. Germline CDR1 reads ENHRY; CDR2 reads SYGVKD. This CDR3 has 16 amino acids. The CDR3: CAISGTSGRVLETQYF. The CDR3 coding sequence is TGTGCCATCAGCGGGACTAGCGGGAGGGTTCTAGAGACCCAGTACTTC.

The genes are TRBV7-6 and TRBJ1-1, with no clear D. The V gene's germline CDR1 is SGHVS and CDR2 FNYEAQ. Trimming took 4 bases from V and 2 from J, leaving 14 bases between them. This CDR3 spans 15 amino acids. CDR3 in amino acids: CASSSLGHANTEAFF. In nucleotides, the CDR3 is TGTGCCAGCAGCTCCCTTGGGCATGCTAACACTGAAGCTTTCTTT.

This clone was recorded only once. The chain joins TRBV6-6 to TRBJ2-1; D unclear. CDR3 length: 13 residues. The V gene lost 3 bases and the J gene lost 5 bases, with 8 bases spanning the gap. Germline values: CDR1 MNHNY, CDR2 SVGAGI (reference sequence). The CDR3 DNA is TGTGCCAGCAGTTATAGTCAGAACAATGAGCAGTTCTTC. This encodes CASSYSQNNEQFF.

The CDR3 here is CASSQVSGRGEQFF. The CDR3 DNA is TGTGCCAGCAGCCAGGTCTCAGGGAGGGGTGAGCAGTTCTTC. The J gene is TRBJ2-1, the V gene TRBV7-3, with 7 positions matching TRBD2. This CDR3 has 14 amino acids. Germline-derived CDR1 and CDR2 are SGHTA and FQGTGA. V shed 5 bases and J 9 bases; nucleotides not matched to a gene: 10.

The chain uses TRBV18 and TRBJ1-2; D is uncertain. From germline, CDR1 is KGHSH and CDR2 LQKENI. This CDR3 contains 13 residues. V gave up 2 bases and J gave up 4 bases, with 8 bases separating them. In DNA, the CDR3 is TGTGCCAGCTCACCAAGGGAGGCCTATGGCTACACCTTC. It yields the protein CASSPREAYGYTF.

The rearrangement links TRBV7-2 to TRBJ1-1; a possible D gene is TRBD1 (5 bases). Germline V gene sequence: CDR1 SGHTA, CDR2 FQGNSA. Trimming shortened V by 1 base and J by 2 bases, and 8 bases separated the two germline ends. The CDR3 runs 14 residues. The CDR3 region is CASSLGTTNTEAFF. DNA of the CDR3: TGTGCCAGCAGCTTAGGGACAACTAACACTGAAGCTTTCTTT. The entire variable domain, with the rest obtained from reference TRBV7-2 and TRBJ1-1, is as follows: GAGVSQSPSNKVTEKGKDVELRCDPISGHTALYWYRQSLGQGLEFLIYFQGNSAPDKSGLPSDRFSAERTGGSVSTLTIQRTQQEDSAVYLCASSLGTTNTEAFFGQGTRLTVV.

V usage is TRBV5-1 and J usage is TRBJ2-7, with a tentative D call TRBD1 (5 bases). The V end was cut by 4 bases, the J end by 5 bases, with 16 bases between. The CDR3 length is 14 residues. Germline V gives CDR1 SGHRS, CDR2 YFSETQ. The DNA of the CDR3 is TGCGCCAGCAGCACCCAGACAGCAGCGAACGAGCAGTACTTC. It yields the protein CASSTQTAANEQYF. The variable domain in full, with the rest retrieved from reference TRBV5-1 and TRBJ2-7, is KAGVTQTPRYLIKTRGQQVTLSCSPISGHRSVSWYQQTPGQGLQFLFEYFSETQRNKGNFPGRFSGRQFSNSRSEMNVSTLELGDSALYLCASSTQTAANEQYFGPGTRLTVT.

The rearrangement uses TRBV6-5 and TRBJ2-2; TRBD2 aligns across 10 bases. CDR1 and CDR2 (germline): MNHEY, SVGAGI. The CDR3 has 13 amino acids. The CDR3 loop reads CRRGTSDTGELFF. Written as DNA, the CDR3 is TGTAGACGGGGGACTAGCGACACCGGGGAGCTGTTTTTT.

The J gene is TRBJ2-3, the V gene TRBV30; no firm D call. The length of the CDR3 is 14 residues. CDR1 is GTSNPN and CDR2 is SVGIG in the germline V gene (reference sequence). V lost 1 base, J lost 3 bases, and 11 bases lay in between. In DNA form, the CDR3 reads TGTGCCTGGAGTGGGGGTCAGCAAACAGATACGCAGTATTTT. Residues: CAWSGGQQTDTQYF. The variable domain in full, completed from reference TRBV30 and TRBJ2-3, reads SQTIHQWPATLVQPVGSPLSLECTVEGTSNPNLYWYRQAAGRGLQLLFYSVGIGQISSEVPQNLSASRPQDRQFILSSKKLLLSDSGFYLCAWSGGQQTDTQYFGPGTRLTVL.

The CDR3 DNA sequence: TGTGCCAGCCAGTCCGACTACGGGACCCAGTACTTC. It is translated as CASQSDYGTQYF. This chain uses TRBV2 with TRBJ2-5; weak D call: TRBD2 (5 bases). Germline V CDR1 and CDR2: SNHLY, FYNNEI. The CDR3 covers 12 residues. V shed 8 bases and J shed 7 bases, with 14 bases lying between them. The complete variable domain, with remaining parts taken from reference TRBV2 and TRBJ2-5, reads EPEVTQTPSHQVTQMGQEVILRCVPISNHLYFYWYRQILGQKVEFLVSFYNNEISEKSEIFDDQFSVERPDGSNFTLKIRSTKLEDSAMYFCASQSDYGTQYFGPGTRLLVL.

This clone was found once. The rearrangement joins TRBV30 to TRBJ2-5; D ambiguous. CDR1 is GTSNPN and CDR2 is SVGIG in the germline V gene (reference sequence). V lost 6 bases, J lost 5 bases, and 10 bases lay in between. This CDR3 contains 11 residues. CDR3 in amino acids: CACSTRETQYF. The DNA for the CDR3 is TGTGCCTGTAGTACACGGGAGACCCAGTACTTC.

The chain combines TRBV4-1 with TRBJ2-1; TRBD2 matches at 7 bases. The CDR3 is 13 residues long. Per germline, CDR1 MGHRA and CDR2 YSYEKL. The trim removed 0 bases at V and 15 bases at J, leaving 8 bases unmatched. The CDR3 protein is CASSQDMGLPAFF. The CDR3 bases are TGCGCCAGCAGCCAAGATATGGGACTACCCGCGTTCTTC.

This chain uses TRBV5-1 with TRBJ1-4; no definite D call. This CDR3 has 12 residues. Trimming left V 4 bases short and J 5 bases short, with 6 bases between. CDR1 is SGHRS and CDR2 is YFSETQ in the germline V gene. The CDR3 reads CASSKENEKLFF. CDR3 DNA: TGCGCCAGCAGCAAAGAGAATGAAAAACTGTTTTTT.

The rearrangement uses TRBV18 and TRBJ2-3; 7 bases align to TRBD1. The ends lost 4 bases at V and 2 bases at J; junction bases unmatched: 9. The CDR3 runs 16 residues. The germline CDR1 and CDR2 sequences are KGHSH and LQKENI. Here the CDR3 DNA reads TGTGCCAGCTCACGCGTTACAGGGGCCTCCACAGATACGCAGTATTTT. Amino acids: CASSRVTGASTDTQYF.

The genes are TRBV5-5 and TRBJ2-5; D gene uncertain. CDR1 and CDR2 from the germline V gene are SGHKS and YYEKEE (reference sequence). V was shortened by 5 bases and J by 2 bases, with 10 bases between the two germline ends. CDR3 length: 13 residues. This CDR3 reads CASRYHNQETQYF. CDR3 nucleotide sequence: TGTGCCAGCAGATATCACAATCAAGAGACCCAGTACTTC. Using reference TRBV5-5 and TRBJ2-5 for the parts outside the CDR3, the full variable domain is DAGVTQSPTHLIKTRGQQVTLRCSPISGHKSVSWYQQVLGQGPQFIFQYYEKEERGRGNFPDRFSARQFPNYSSELNVNALLLGDSALYLCASRYHNQETQYFGPGTRLLVL.

The chain has TRBV10-3 and TRBJ1-1; D possibly corresponds to TRBD1 (5 bases). Trimming removed 7 bases from V and 1 base from J, with 13 bases in between. Per the germline V gene, CDR1 is ENHRY and CDR2 is SYGVKD. The CDR3 consists of 14 residues. CDR3 region: CAIKLGHENTEAFF. In nucleotides, the CDR3 is TGTGCCATCAAGTTAGGACACGAGAACACTGAAGCTTTCTTT.

This rearrangement joins TRBV5-1 to TRBJ2-7; no definite D call. CDR3 size: 14 residues. V shed 0 bases and J shed 10 bases, with 17 bases lying between them. Germline values: CDR1 SGHRS, CDR2 YFSETQ. The CDR3 DNA is TGCGCCAGCAGCTTGGATTGGTCCAGAGGTCAACAGTACTTC. This translates into CASSLDWSRGQQYF.

The chain has TRBV18 and TRBJ2-3; D perhaps matches TRBD2 (5 bases). The CDR3 is 16 amino acids. V lost 3 bases and J 2 bases, leaving 15 bases between the germline ends. CDR1 is KGHSH, CDR2 LQKENI, per germline. CDR3 coding DNA: TGTGCCAGCTCACCCGAGTTAGCGCCTCACACAGATACGCAGTATTTT. It is translated as CASSPELAPHTDTQYF.

This chain's CDR3 is CASSLGSSGNTIYF. Here the CDR3 DNA reads TGCGCCAGCAGCTTGGGGTCCTCTGGAAACACCATATATTTT. J is TRBJ1-3 and V is TRBV5-1; D is unresolved. V dropped 0 bases and J dropped 0 bases, with 4 bases sitting between them. There are 14 residues in the CDR3. Germline values: CDR1 SGHRS, CDR2 YFSETQ.

This clone appeared a few times. The rearrangement uses TRBV25-1 and TRBJ1-6; D gene uncertain. The V end was cut by 1 base, the J end by 11 bases, with 9 bases between. This CDR3 contains 13 residues. Germline V gene data show CDR1 as MGHDK and CDR2 as SYGVNS. In nucleotides, the CDR3 is TGTGCCAGCAGTGAATCCCTACGTCCACCCCTCCACTTT. It encodes CASSESLRPPLHF. The full variable domain, its missing parts supplied by reference TRBV25-1 and TRBJ1-6, is EADIYQTPRYLVIGTGKKITLECSQTMGHDKMYWYQQDPGMELHLIHYSYGVNSTEKGDLSSESTVSRIRTEHFPLTLESARPSHTSQYLCASSESLRPPLHFGNGTRLTVT.

This chain uses TRBV5-1 with TRBJ1-4; TRBD1 matches at 9 bases. The CDR3 extends over 17 amino acids. Trimming at V came to 4 bases and at J to 5 bases, leaving 12 bases not matched to a gene. Germline-derived CDR1 and CDR2 are SGHRS and YFSETQ. The CDR3 nucleotides are TGCGCCAGCAGCCGAGGTAACCTGGACAGGGGAAATGAAAAACTGTTTTTT. Its protein is CASSRGNLDRGNEKLFF.

This rearrangement joins TRBV5-1 to TRBJ2-7; the match to TRBD1 covers 9 bases. The CDR3 loop spans 15 amino acids. Losses at the gene ends were 1 base for V and 0 bases for J; bases not matched to a gene: 2. Germline assignment: CDR1 SGHRS and CDR2 YFSETQ. The CDR3 is CASSLMTGGSYEQYF. The CDR3 coding sequence is TGCGCCAGCAGCTTGATGACAGGGGGCTCCTACGAGCAGTACTTC.

This clone was counted between two and nine times. This rearrangement joins TRBV18 to TRBJ1-3; D is undetermined. The CDR3 extends over 16 amino acids. Trimming took off 4 bases at V and 0 bases at J, with 13 bases between the two ends. Germline CDR1 KGHSH, CDR2 LQKENI. CDR3 sequence: CASSRLGQDSGNTIYF. CDR3 in DNA: TGTGCCAGCTCACGGCTAGGCCAGGACTCTGGAAACACCATATATTTT.

The chain uses TRBV12-3 or TRBV12-4 and TRBJ2-5; D call uncertain. Trimming cost V 2 bases and J 4 bases, with 8 bases left between them. The CDR3 loop spans 13 amino acids. The CDR3 sequence is CASSLRLVETQYF. CDR3 nucleotide sequence: TGTGCCAGCAGTTTACGGCTAGTAGAGACCCAGTACTTC.